This TCR beta chain was documented in a study of cytomegalovirus exposure and HLA in healthy donors. Overall study results and limits: The authors enumerated around 150 TCR beta chains as linked to cytomegalovirus.

In regard to this clone: Its target is not known.

It was with 60 Vbeta and 13 Jbeta primers that the PCR ran. Clones were sequenced by immunoSEQ multiplex PCR, and TCRdb holds only the in-frame ones, with some missing. The repertoire table contains roughly 80,000 clones. V was shortened by 3 bases and J by 0 bases, with 10 bases between the two germline ends. The CDR3 has 15 amino acids. CDR1 is SGHNT and CDR2 is YENEEA in the germline V gene. Sequencing was performed on PBMCs. The TCR was taken from a man aged 45-65 years in good health and CMV-seropositive. The chain employs TRBV11-3 and TRBJ2-3; a possible D gene is TRBD2 (6 bases). The CDR3 nucleotides read TGTGCCAGCAGCTTTCTGGGGAGGAGCACAGATACGCAGTATTTT. Translated, it gives CASSFLGRSTDTQYF.